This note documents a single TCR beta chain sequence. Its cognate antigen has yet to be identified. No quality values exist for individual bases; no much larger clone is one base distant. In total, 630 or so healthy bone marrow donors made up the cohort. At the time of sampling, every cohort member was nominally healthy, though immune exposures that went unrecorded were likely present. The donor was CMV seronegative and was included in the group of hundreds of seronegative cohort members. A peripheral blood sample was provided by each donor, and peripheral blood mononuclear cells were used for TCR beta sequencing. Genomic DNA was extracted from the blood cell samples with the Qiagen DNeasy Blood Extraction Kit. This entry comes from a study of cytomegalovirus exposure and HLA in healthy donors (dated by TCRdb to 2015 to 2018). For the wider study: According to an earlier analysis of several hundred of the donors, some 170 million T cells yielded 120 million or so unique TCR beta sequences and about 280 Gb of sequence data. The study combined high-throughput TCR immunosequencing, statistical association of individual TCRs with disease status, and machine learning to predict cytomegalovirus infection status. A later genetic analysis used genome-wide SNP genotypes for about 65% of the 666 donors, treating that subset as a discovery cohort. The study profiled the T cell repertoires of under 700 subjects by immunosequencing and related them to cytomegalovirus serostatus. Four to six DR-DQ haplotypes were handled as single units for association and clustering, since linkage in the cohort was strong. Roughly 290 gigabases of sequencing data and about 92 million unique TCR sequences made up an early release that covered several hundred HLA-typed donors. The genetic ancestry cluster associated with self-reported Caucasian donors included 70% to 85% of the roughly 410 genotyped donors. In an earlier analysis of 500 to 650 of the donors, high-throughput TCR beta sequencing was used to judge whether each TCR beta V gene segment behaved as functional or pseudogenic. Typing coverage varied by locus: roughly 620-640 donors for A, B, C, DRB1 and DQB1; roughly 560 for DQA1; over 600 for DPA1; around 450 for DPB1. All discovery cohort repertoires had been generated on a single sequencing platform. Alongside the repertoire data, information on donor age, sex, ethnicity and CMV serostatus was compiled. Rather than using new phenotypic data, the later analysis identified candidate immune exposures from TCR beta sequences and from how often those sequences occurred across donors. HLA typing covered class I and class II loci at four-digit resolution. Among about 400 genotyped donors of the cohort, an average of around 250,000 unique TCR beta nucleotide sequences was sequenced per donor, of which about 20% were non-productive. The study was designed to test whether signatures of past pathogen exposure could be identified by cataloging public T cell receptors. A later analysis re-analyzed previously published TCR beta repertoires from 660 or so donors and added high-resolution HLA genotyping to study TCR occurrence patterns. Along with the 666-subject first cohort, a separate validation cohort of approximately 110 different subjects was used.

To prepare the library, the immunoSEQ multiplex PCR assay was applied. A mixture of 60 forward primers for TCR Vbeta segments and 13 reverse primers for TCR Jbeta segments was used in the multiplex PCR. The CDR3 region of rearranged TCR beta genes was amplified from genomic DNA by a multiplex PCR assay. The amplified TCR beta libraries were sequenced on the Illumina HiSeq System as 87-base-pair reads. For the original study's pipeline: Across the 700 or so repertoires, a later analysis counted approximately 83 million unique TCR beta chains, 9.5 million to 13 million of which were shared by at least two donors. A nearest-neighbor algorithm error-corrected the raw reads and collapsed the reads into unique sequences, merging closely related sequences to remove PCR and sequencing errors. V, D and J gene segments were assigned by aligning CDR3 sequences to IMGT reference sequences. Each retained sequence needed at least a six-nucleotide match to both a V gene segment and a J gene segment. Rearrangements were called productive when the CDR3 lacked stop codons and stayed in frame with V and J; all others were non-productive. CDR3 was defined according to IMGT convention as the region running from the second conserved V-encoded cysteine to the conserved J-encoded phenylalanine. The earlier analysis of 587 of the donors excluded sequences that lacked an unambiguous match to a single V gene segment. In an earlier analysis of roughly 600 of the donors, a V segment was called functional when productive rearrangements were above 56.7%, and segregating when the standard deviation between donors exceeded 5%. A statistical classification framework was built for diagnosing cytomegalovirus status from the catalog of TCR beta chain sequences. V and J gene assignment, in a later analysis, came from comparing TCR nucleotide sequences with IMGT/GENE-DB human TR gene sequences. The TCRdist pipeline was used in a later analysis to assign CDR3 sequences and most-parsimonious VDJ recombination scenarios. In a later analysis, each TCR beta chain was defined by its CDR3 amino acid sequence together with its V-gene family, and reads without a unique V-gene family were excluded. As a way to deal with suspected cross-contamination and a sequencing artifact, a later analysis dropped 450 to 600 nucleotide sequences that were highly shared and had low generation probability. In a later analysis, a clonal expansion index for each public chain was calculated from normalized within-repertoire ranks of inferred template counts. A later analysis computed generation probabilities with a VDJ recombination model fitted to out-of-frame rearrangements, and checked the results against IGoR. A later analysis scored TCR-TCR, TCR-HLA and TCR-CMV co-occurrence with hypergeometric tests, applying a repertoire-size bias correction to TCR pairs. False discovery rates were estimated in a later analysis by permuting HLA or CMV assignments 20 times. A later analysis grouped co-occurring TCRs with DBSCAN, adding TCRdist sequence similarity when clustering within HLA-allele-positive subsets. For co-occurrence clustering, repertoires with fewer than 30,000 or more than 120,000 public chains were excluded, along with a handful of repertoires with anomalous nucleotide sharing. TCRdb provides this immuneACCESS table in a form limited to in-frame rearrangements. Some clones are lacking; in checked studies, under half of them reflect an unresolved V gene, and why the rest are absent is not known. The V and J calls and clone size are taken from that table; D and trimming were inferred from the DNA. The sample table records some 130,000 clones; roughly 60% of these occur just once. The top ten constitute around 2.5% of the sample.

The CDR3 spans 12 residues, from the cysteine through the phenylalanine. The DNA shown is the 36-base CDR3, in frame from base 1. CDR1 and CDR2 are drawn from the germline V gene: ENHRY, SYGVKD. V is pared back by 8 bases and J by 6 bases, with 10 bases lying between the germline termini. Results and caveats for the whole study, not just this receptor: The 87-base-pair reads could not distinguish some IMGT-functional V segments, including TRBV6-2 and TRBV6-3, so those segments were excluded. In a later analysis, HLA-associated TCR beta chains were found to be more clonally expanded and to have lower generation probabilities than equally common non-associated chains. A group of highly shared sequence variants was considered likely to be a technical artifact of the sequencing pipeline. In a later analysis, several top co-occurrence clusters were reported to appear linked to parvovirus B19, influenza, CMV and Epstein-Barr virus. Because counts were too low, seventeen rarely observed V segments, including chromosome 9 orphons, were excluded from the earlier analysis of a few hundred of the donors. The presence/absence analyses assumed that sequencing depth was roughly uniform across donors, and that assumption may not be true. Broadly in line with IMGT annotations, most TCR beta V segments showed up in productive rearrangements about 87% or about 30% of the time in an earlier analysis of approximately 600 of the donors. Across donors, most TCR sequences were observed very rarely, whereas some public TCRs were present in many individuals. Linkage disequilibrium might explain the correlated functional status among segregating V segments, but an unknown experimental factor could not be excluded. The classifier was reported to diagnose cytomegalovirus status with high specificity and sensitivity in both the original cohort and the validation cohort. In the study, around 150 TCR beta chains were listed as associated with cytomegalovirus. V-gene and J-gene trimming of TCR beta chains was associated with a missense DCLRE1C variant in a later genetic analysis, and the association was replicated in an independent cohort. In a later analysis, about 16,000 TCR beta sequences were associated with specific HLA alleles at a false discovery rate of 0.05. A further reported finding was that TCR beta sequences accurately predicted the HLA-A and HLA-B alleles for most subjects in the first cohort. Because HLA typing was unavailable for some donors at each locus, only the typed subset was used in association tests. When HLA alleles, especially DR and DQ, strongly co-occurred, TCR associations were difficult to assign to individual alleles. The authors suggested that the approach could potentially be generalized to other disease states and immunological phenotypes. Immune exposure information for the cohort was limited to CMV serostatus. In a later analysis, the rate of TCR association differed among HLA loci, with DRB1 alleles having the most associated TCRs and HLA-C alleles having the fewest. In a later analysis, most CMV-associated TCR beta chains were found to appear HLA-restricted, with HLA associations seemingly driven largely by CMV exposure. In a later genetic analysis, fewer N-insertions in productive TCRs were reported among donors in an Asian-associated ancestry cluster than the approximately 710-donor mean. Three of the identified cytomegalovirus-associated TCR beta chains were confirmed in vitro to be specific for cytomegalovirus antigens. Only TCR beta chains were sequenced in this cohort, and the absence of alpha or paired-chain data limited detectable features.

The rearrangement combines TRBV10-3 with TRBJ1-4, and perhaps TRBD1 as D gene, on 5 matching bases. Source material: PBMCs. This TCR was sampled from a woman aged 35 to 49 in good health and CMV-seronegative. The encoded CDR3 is CAIRKGDEKLFF. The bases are TGTGCCATCCGGAAAGGGGATGAAAAACTGTTTTTT.